Sequencing of this T cell receptor (beta chain) was carried out in a study of TIL therapy for anti-PD-1-resistant metastatic lung cancer. The libraries were made with immunoSEQ v3. Clones were read by immunoSEQ multiplex PCR, and TCRdb kept only the in-frame ones, dropping some. This table has 50,000 or so clones, roughly 70% appearing once. The germline V and J ends were trimmed by 0 bases and 8 bases, with 10 bases remaining between them. CDR3 length equals 13 residues. Germline CDR1 reads SGHRS; CDR2 reads YFSETQ. As for time point: pre-treatment sample, taken before nivolumab and TIL therapy. Pleural nodules or supraclavicular lymph nodes made up most of the excised metastases sampled. Patients then received nivolumab; progressors got lymphodepletion, TIL and IL-2.

This clonotype was sampled from a person between 25 and 80 years old with non-small cell lung cancer. The chain recombines TRBV5-1 with TRBJ2-3; D is ambiguous. The source was tumor tissue, collected at baseline. The chain's CDR3 is CASSLGSDGTQYF. CDR3 in DNA: TGCGCCAGCAGCTTGGGAAGCGACGGTACGCAGTATTTT.